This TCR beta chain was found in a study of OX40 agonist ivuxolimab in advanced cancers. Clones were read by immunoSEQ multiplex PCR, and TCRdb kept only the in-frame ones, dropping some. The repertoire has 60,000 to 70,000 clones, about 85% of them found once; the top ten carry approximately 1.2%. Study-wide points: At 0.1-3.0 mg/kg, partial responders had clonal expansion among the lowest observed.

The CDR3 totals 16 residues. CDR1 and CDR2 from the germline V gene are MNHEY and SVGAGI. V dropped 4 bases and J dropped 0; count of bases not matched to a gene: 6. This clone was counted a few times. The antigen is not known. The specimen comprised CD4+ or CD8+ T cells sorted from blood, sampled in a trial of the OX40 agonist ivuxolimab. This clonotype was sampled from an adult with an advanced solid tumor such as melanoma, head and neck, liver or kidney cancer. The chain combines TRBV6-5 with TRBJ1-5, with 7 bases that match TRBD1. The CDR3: CASSSGTADSNQPQHF. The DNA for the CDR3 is TGTGCCAGCAGTTCCGGGACAGCTGATAGCAATCAGCCCCAGCATTTT.